These 4 T cell receptor beta chains came from one sample sequenced in a study of OX40 agonist ivuxolimab in advanced cancers. Data came from immunoSEQ multiplex PCR; TCRdb stores just in-frame clones and leaves some out. In the table there are tens of thousands of clones, about nine tenths of which are singletons. The material sequenced was CD4+ or CD8+ T cells sorted from blood, taken in a trial of the OX40 agonist ivuxolimab. Receptors originate from an adult with an advanced solid tumor such as melanoma, head and neck, liver or kidney cancer.

This clone was seen a single time. The V and J genes are TRBV5-1 and TRBJ2-1; 13 nucleotides agree with TRBD2. Germline V gene data show CDR1 as SGHRS and CDR2 as YFSETQ. After removal of 4 bases from V and 10 bases from J, the junction contained 11 bases not matched to a gene. This CDR3 region has 16 residues. The CDR3 loop reads CASSQETPGLAGEQFF. In nucleotides, the CDR3 is TGCGCCAGCAGCCAAGAAACGCCGGGACTAGCGGGAGAGCAGTTCTTC. The entire variable domain, with the rest obtained from reference TRBV5-1 and TRBJ2-1, is as follows: KAGVTQTPRYLIKTRGQQVTLSCSPISGHRSVSWYQQTPGQGLQFLFEYFSETQRNKGNFPGRFSGRQFSNSRSEMNVSTLELGDSALYLCASSQETPGLAGEQFFGPGTRLTVL.

The chain has TRBV6-5 and TRBJ1-2; D might be TRBD1 (6 bases). Trimming removed 6 bases from V and 4 bases from J, with 9 bases in between. The CDR3 runs 12 residues. The germline V gene encodes CDR1 MNHEY and CDR2 SVGAGI. Here the CDR3 reads CASRNRAYGYTF. The CDR3 bases are TGTGCCAGCAGAAACAGGGCCTATGGCTACACCTTC.

The chain joins TRBV2 to TRBJ1-4; 9 positions agree with TRBD1. CDR3 length: 14 amino acids. Germline-derived CDR1 and CDR2 are SNHLY and FYNNEI. V dropped 6 bases and J dropped 7; count of bases not matched to a gene: 6. CDR3 nucleotide sequence: TGTGCCAGCAGAACCGGGACAGGGAGTGAAAAACTGTTTTTT. Protein sequence: CASRTGTGSEKLFF.

This rearrangement joins TRBV9 to TRBJ2-2, with D perhaps matching TRBD1 or TRBD2 (5 bases each). Germline assignment: CDR1 SGDLS and CDR2 YYNGEE. The germline V and J ends were trimmed by 2 bases and 2 bases, with 13 bases remaining between them. The CDR3 has 16 amino acids. CDR3 region: CASSVSGAGNTGELFF. In DNA form, the CDR3 reads TGTGCCAGCAGCGTCTCCGGGGCCGGCAACACCGGGGAGCTGTTTTTT. The whole variable domain, filled in from reference TRBV9 and TRBJ2-2, reads DSGVTQTPKHLITATGQRVTLRCSPRSGDLSVYWYQQSLDQGLQFLIQYYNGEERAKGNILERFSAQQFPDLHSELNLSSLELGDSALYFCASSVSGAGNTGELFFGEGSRLTVL.